These 3 T cell receptor beta chains were all obtained from the same sample, sequenced in a study of blood T cell repertoires in COVID-19. Produced via immunoSEQ multiplex PCR; TCRdb's table is partial and in-frame only. The table lists 87,000 or so clones, 90% of them singletons. Material: peripheral blood. Source of these receptors: a man aged 18-30 years with COVID-19, enrolled during active disease.

The table lists this clone with a few counts. The chain carries TRBV15 and TRBJ2-2; D gene uncertain. V dropped 0 bases and J dropped 5 bases, with 4 bases sitting between them. CDR1 is LNHNV and CDR2 is YYDKDF in the germline V gene (reference sequence). The CDR3 has 13 residues. The CDR3, as DNA: TGTGCCACCAGCAGAGATGAGACCGGGGAGCTGTTTTTT. Amino acids: CATSRDETGELFF.

The rearrangement joins TRBV27 to TRBJ2-3; 7 nucleotides align to TRBD2. CDR1 MNHEY and CDR2 SMNVEV come from the germline V gene (reference sequence). Germline trimming cut 3 bases from V and 0 bases from J; bases unmatched to any gene: 12. The CDR3 is made up of 18 amino acids. The CDR3 DNA follows: TGTGCCAGCAGTTTTCAGCTAGCGGATAGAATTAGCACAGATACGCAGTATTTT. Its translation is CASSFQLADRISTDTQYF.

DNA for the CDR3: TGTGCCAGCAGCGTTACAGGGGCCAATTCACCCCTCCACTTT. This codes for CASSVTGANSPLHF. The chain employs TRBV11-2 and TRBJ1-6, with TRBD1 matching 7 bases. This CDR3 contains 14 residues. Losses at the gene ends were 5 bases for V and 7 bases for J; bases not matched to a gene: 5. The germline CDR1 and CDR2 sequences are SGHAT and FQNNGV.